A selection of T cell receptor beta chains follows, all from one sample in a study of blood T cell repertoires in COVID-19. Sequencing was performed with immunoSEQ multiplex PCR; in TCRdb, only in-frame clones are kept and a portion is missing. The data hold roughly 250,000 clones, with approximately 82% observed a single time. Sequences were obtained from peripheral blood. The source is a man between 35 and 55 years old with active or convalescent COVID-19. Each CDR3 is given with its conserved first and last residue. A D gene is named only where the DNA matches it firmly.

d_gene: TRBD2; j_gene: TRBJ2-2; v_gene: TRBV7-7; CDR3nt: TGTGCTAGCAGCCCGGGACTAGCGGCGAACACCGGGGAGCTGTTTTTT; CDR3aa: CASSPGLAANTGELFF
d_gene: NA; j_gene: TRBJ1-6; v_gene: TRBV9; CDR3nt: TGTGCCAGCAGCGTAGGGGGGCCCCAGATAAATTCACCCCTCCACTTT; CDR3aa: CASSVGGPQINSPLHF
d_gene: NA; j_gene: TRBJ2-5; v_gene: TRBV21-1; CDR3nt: TGTGCCAGCAGCAAAGCGGGACACCCCTCGGAAGAGACCCAGTACTTC; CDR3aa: CASSKAGHPSEETQYF
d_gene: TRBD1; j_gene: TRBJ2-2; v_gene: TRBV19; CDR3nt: TGTGCCAGTAGTATAGAAGGGACAGCGCCCGGGGAGCTGTTTTTT; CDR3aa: CASSIEGTAPGELFF
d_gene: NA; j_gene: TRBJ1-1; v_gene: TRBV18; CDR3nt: TGTGCCAGCTCACCATTACAGGGTAACACTGAAGCTTTCTTT; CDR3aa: CASSPLQGNTEAFF
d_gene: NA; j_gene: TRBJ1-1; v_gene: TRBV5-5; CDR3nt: TGTGCCAGCAGCTTAAAAAGGGCGGGAAACACTGAAGCTTTCTTT; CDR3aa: CASSLKRAGNTEAFF
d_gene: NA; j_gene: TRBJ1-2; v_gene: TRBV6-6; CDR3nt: TGTGCCAGCACTTCGGTCGGAGAATCCAACTATGGCTACACCTTC; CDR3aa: CASTSVGESNYGYTF
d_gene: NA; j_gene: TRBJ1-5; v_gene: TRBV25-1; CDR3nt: TGTGCCAGCAAGGAGCAGACGGTGGCTTGTCCCCAGCATTTT; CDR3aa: CASKEQTVACPQHF
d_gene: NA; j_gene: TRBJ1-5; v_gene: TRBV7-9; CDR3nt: TGTGCCAGCAGTCTTGGCGGAACTGATCAGCCCCAGCATTTT; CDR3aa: CASSLGGTDQPQHF
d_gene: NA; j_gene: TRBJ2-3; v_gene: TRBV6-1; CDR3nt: TGTGCCAGCAGTGAGGCCGTCTCAGTGGGCGCAGATACGCAGTATTTT; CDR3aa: CASSEAVSVGADTQYF
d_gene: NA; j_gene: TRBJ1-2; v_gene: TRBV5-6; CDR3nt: TGTGCCAGCAGCGAGGGGACTCCCGAGGATGGCTACACCTTC; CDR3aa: CASSEGTPEDGYTF
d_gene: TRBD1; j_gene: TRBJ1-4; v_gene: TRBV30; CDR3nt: TGTGCCCTAAGCTCCGGGACAGGGCCGAAAAAACTGTTTTTT; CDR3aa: CALSSGTGPKKLFF
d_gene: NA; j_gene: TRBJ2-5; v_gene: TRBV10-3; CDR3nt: TGTGCCATCAGTGCCGGGACACCGCAAGAGACCCAGTACTTC; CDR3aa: CAISAGTPQETQYF
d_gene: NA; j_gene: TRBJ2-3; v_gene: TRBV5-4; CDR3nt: TGTGCCAGCAGCTACTCTAGCACAGATACGCAGTATTTT; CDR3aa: CASSYSSTDTQYF
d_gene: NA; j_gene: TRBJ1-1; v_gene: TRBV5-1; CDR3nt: TGCGCCAGCAGGCCGGGGTCTTCGAACACTGAAGCTTTCTTT; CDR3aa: CASRPGSSNTEAFF
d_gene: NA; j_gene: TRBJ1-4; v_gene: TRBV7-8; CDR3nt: TGTGCCAGCAGCCGAGGAGGGTCTGAAAAACTGTTTTTT; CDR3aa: CASSRGGSEKLFF
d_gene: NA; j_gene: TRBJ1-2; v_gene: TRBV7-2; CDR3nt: TGTGCCAGCAGCTACAACCTCCGGGACACTAACTATGGCTACACCTTC; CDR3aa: CASSYNLRDTNYGYTF
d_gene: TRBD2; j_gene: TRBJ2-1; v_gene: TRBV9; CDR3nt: TGTGCCAGCAGCCTCGGGGGGGCTGCCTACAATGAGCAGTTCTTC; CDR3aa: CASSLGGAAYNEQFF